The rows below give T cell receptor beta chains drawn from one sample of a study of CD8+ T cells in alopecia areata. Measured with immunoSEQ multiplex PCR; TCRdb has only the in-frame clones, and not every one. This table holds about 180,000 clones, roughly 60% found once. This specimen consisted of CD4+ T cells sorted from blood, obtained at week 0. These receptors were collected from a human donor with alopecia areata. Each CDR3 is given with its conserved first and last residue. Each record gives: D gene, CDR3 length, clone size, J gene, V gene, CDR3 DNA, CDR3 protein. The D gene is left open where the match is weak. Some rows mark clone size as missing; the rest say once, few, many or name a class of expanded clone.

NA | 17 | NA | TRBJ2-2 | TRBV30 | TGTGCCTGGAGTTACCCTCGACCGAAGACGAACACCGGGGAGCTGTTTTTT | CAWSYPRPKTNTGELFF
NA | 16 | NA | TRBJ1-6 | TRBV4-2 | TGTGCCAGCAGCCAAGAGGTACAGGGCCGGGATTCACCCCTCCACTTT | CASSQEVQGRDSPLHF
NA | 12 | NA | TRBJ1-6 | TRBV11-2 | TGTGCCAGCAGCTTAGACTACTCACCCCTCCACTTT | CASSLDYSPLHF
NA | 15 | NA | TRBJ2-3 | TRBV7-3 | TGTGCCAGCAGCCTACAGGGTAGGAACACAGATACGCAGTATTTT | CASSLQGRNTDTQYF
NA | 16 | NA | TRBJ2-6 | TRBV4-2 | TGTGCCAGCAGCCAACCGACAGCCTCTGGGGCCAACGTCCTGACTTTC | CASSQPTASGANVLTF
NA | 15 | NA | TRBJ2-3 | TRBV10-2 | TGCGCCAGCAGTGAGTTAGCTCAAGCGCTGGATACGCAGTATTTT | CASSELAQALDTQYF
TRBD1 | 13 | NA | TRBJ1-2 | TRBV29-1 | TGCAGCGTTGGGGACAGCCCCCAGTGGGGCTACACCTTC | CSVGDSPQWGYTF
NA | 14 | NA | TRBJ2-7 | TRBV2 | TGTGCCAGCGCCCCGGGTGGGCGGTCCTACGAGCAGTACTTC | CASAPGGRSYEQYF
NA | 13 | once | TRBJ2-2 | TRBV5-4 | TGTGCCAGCAGTCCACAGGACACCGGGGAGCTGTTTTTT | CASSPQDTGELFF
NA | 14 | NA | TRBJ2-7 | TRBV6-1 | TGTGCCAGCAGTGTTAGAGGTTCAGGCTACGAGCAGTACTTC | CASSVRGSGYEQYF
NA | 15 | few | TRBJ2-3 | TRBV30 | TGTGCCTGGTCTTCAGGAGAGAGGGAAACAGATACGCAGTATTTT | CAWSSGERETDTQYF
NA | 14 | NA | TRBJ2-2 | TRBV29-1 | TGCAGCGTTGGCGATCCTCGGGGTACCGGGGAGCTGTTTTTT | CSVGDPRGTGELFF
NA | 14 | NA | TRBJ2-7 | TRBV15 | TGTGCCACCAGCGCTTCGACTAGAACCTACGAGCAGTACTTC | CATSASTRTYEQYF
NA | 13 | NA | TRBJ1-2 | TRBV30 | TGTGCCTGGAGCGAACAACCTAACTATGGCTACACCTTC | CAWSEQPNYGYTF
NA | 13 | NA | TRBJ2-7 | TRBV5-1 | TGCGCCAGCAGCTTGGCCGGGGTCGACGAGCAGTACTTC | CASSLAGVDEQYF
NA | 13 | NA | TRBJ1-2 | TRBV5-6 | TGTGCCAGCGGATTGGGACCAAACTATGGCTACACCTTC | CASGLGPNYGYTF
TRBD1 | 14 | NA | TRBJ2-7 | TRBV7-6 | TGTGCCAGCAGCCGCCGACAGGGCCAGTACGAGCAGTACTTC | CASSRRQGQYEQYF
NA | 17 | NA | TRBJ2-6 | TRBV10-2 | TGCGCCAGCAGTGACCCCAGGAGGGGTGGTGGGGCCAACGTCCTGACTTTC | CASSDPRRGGGANVLTF
NA | 15 | NA | TRBJ2-3 | TRBV2 | TGTGCCAGCAGTGAAACAGGGATGAGCACAGATACGCAGTATTTT | CASSETGMSTDTQYF
NA | 15 | NA | TRBJ2-7 | TRBV27 | TGTGCCAGCAGTTTAGGGTTCCCCAGGGATCACGAGCAGTACTTC | CASSLGFPRDHEQYF
TRBD2 | 19 | few | TRBJ2-1 | TRBV2 | TGTGCCAGCAGTGATCCCGGGACTAGCGGGGGGGCGCTAAACAATGAGCAGTTCTTC | CASSDPGTSGGALNNEQFF
NA | 13 | NA | TRBJ2-7 | TRBV6-1 | TGTGCCAGCAGTGCCGAAACCCCCTACGAGCAGTACTTC | CASSAETPYEQYF
TRBD1 | 14 | NA | TRBJ1-1 | TRBV29-1 | TGCAGCGTTCAAGGGACAGTCGGAGACACTGAAGCTTTCTTT | CSVQGTVGDTEAFF
NA | 13 | few | TRBJ1-1 | TRBV29-1 | TGCAGCGCCTTTGGAGATGGGAACACTGAAGCTTTCTTT | CSAFGDGNTEAFF
TRBD2 | 15 | NA | TRBJ2-1 | TRBV13 | TGTGCCAGCAGCTTTCGACTAGCGGTCGGCAATGAGCAGTTCTTC | CASSFRLAVGNEQFF
NA | 12 | NA | TRBJ1-1 | TRBV27 | TGTGCCAGCAGACCATCGGACACTGAAGCTTTCTTT | CASRPSDTEAFF
NA | 13 | NA | TRBJ2-1 | TRBV29-1 | TGCAGCGTTGATTTAAGAGAGGCCGCTGAGCAGTTCTTC | CSVDLREAAEQFF
NA | 14 | NA | TRBJ2-7 | TRBV29-1 | TGCAGCGTTGGGGGCAGGCAGGGTCGTCTCGAGCAGTACTTC | CSVGGRQGRLEQYF
TRBD1 | 14 | NA | TRBJ1-2 | TRBV9 | TGTGCCAGCACCGTCGGACAGGGGGCCTGGGGCTACACCTTC | CASTVGQGAWGYTF